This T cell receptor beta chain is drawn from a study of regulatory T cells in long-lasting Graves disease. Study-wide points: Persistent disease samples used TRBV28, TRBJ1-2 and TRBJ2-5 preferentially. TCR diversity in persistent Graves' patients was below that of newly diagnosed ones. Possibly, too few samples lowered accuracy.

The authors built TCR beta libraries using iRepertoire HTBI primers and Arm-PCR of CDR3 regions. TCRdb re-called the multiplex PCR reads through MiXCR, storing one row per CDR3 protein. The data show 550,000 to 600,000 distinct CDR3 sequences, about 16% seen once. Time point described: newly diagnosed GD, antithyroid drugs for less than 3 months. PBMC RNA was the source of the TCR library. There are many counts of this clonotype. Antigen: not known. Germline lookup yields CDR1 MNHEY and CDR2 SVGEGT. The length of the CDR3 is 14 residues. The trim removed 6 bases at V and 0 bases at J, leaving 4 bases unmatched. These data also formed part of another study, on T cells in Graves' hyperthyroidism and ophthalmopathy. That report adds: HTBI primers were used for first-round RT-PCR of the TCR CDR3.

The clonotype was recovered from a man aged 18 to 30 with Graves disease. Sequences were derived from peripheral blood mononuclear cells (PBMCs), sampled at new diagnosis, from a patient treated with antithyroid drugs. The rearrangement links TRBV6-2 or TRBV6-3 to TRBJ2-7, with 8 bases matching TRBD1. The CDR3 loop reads CASSRGQGSYEQYF. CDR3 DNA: TGTGCCAGCAGCCGAGGACAGGGCTCCTACGAGCAGTACTTC.